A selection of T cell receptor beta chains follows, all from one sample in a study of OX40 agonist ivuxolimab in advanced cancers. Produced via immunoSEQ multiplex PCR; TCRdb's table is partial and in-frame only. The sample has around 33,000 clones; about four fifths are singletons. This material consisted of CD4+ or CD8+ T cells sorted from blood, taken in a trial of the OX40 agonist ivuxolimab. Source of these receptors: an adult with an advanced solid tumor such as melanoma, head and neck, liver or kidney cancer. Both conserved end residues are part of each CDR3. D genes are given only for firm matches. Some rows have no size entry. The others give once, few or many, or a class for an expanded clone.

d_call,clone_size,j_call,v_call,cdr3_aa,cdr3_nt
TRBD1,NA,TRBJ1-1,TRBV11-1,CASSYPKFPGGTEAFF,TGTGCCAGCAGCTACCCAAAATTTCCAGGGGGCACTGAAGCTTTCTTT
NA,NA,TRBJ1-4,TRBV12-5,CASGLGQPGEEKLFF,TGTGCTAGTGGTTTGGGACAGCCCGGAGAGGAAAAACTGTTTTTT
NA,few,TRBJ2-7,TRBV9,CASSVRPDNEQYF,TGTGCCAGCAGCGTAAGACCGGACAACGAGCAGTACTTC
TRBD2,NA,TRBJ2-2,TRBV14,CASSQERQLAITPGELFF,TGTGCCAGCAGCCAAGAGAGGCAACTAGCGATTACCCCCGGGGAGCTGTTTTTT
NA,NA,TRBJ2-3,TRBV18,CASSPITDNTDTQYF,TGTGCCAGCTCACCAATTACAGACAACACAGATACGCAGTATTTT
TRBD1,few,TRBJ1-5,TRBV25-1,CASRATGGAGQPQHF,TGTGCCAGCAGAGCAACAGGGGGCGCGGGTCAGCCCCAGCATTTT
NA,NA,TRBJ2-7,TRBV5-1,CASSLEFRVGYTSSYEQYF,TGCGCCAGCAGCTTGGAGTTTAGGGTTGGGTACACAAGCTCCTACGAGCAGTACTTC
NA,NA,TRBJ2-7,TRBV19,CASSIRTSSYEQYF,TGTGCCAGTAGTATAAGGACGAGCTCCTACGAGCAGTACTTC
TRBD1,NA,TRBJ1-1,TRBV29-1,CSLQGAGGTAEAFF,TGCAGCCTCCAAGGGGCAGGGGGCACAGCTGAAGCTTTCTTT
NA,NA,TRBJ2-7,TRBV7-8,CASSPRGVLPHQESYEQYF,TGTGCCAGCAGCCCCCGAGGTGTCCTCCCCCACCAGGAATCCTACGAGCAGTACTTC